Following are 30 T cell receptor beta chains from one sample sequenced in a study of shared clonotypes between healthy human individuals. Cells designated naive CD8 were CD45RO-negative and were positively selected for CCR7, with terminally differentiated effector memory CD45RA+ cells excluded. Clones were sequenced by immunoSEQ multiplex PCR, and TCRdb holds only the in-frame ones, with some missing. The table lists around 2,100,000 clones, about 95% of them singletons. The material sequenced was naive CD8+ T cells sorted from blood. The receptors derive from a man younger than 35 in good health.

The rearrangement joins TRBV7-9 to TRBJ2-7; unclear D gene. V lost 10 bases and J lost 2, with 15 bases in between. CDR3 length equals 13 residues. The germline V gene has CDR1 SEHNR and CDR2 FQNEAQ (reference sequence). The CDR3 DNA reads as TGTGCCATAGATTTGGCCGTTCCCTACGAGCAGTACTTC. Translating it yields CAIDLAVPYEQYF.

CDR3 loop: CSVQINMAYEQYF. The CDR3 DNA follows: TGCAGCGTTCAAATCAACATGGCCTACGAGCAGTACTTC. The V gene is TRBV29-1, the J gene TRBJ2-7; no clear D gene. The CDR3 is 13 residues long. Looked up from germline, CDR1 is SQVTM and CDR2 is ANQGSEA. V lost 5 bases and J 2 bases, leaving 13 bases between the germline ends.

This sequence joins TRBV27 and TRBJ2-7; D not resolved. Trimming stripped 6 bases from V and 3 bases from J, with 15 bases between. Germline CDR1 and CDR2: MNHEY and SMNVEV (reference sequence). This CDR3 has 14 amino acids. CDR3 sequence: CASSPIASRYEQYF. CDR3 coding DNA: TGTGCCAGCAGCCCTATCGCCAGCCGCTACGAGCAGTACTTC.

The genes are TRBV7-9 and TRBJ1-3; no clear D gene. V lost 3 bases to trimming and J lost 0 bases, with 9 bases between them. Germline V gene sequence: CDR1 SEHNR, CDR2 FQNEAQ (reference sequence). The CDR3 loop spans 15 amino acids. CDR3 DNA: TGTGCCAGCAGCTTCGTTACTCACTCTGGAAACACCATATATTTT. Translated: CASSFVTHSGNTIYF.

The chain uses TRBV19 and TRBJ2-7, with 8 positions matching TRBD2. The CDR3 is made up of 16 amino acids. After removal of 4 bases from V and 0 bases from J, the junction contained 8 bases not matched to a gene. Germline CDR1 LNHDA, CDR2 SQIVND (reference sequence). This CDR3 is CASSTAGGPFSYEQYF. The CDR3 coding sequence is TGTGCCAGTAGTACCGCGGGGGGACCGTTCTCCTACGAGCAGTACTTC.

The rearrangement joins TRBV6-1 to TRBJ1-5; TRBD1 matches 7 bases. The CDR3 length is 15 residues. V gave up 6 bases and J gave up 5 bases; unmatched junction bases: 10. Germline CDR1 reads MNHNS; CDR2 reads SASEGT. Here the CDR3 DNA reads TGTGCCAGCAGCCATAAGACAGGGCAAGATCAGCCCCAGCATTTT. Protein product: CASSHKTGQDQPQHF.

Worth noting for this clone: This specimen includes other DNA sequences encoding the same CDR3. The chain links TRBV4-1 to TRBJ2-7, with 7 bases fitting TRBD1. V was clipped by 3 bases and J by 3 bases; unmatched bases: 5. The CDR3 length is 14 residues. Germline V gene lookup returns CDR1 MGHRA and CDR2 YSYEKL. CDR3 region: CASSQVDRDYEQYF. CDR3 nucleotides: TGCGCCAGCAGCCAGGTCGACAGGGACTACGAGCAGTACTTC.

The rearrangement links TRBV5-6 to TRBJ2-3, with TRBD2 matching 12 bases. From germline, CDR1 is SGHDT and CDR2 YYEEEE. Trimming cost V 3 bases and J 2 bases; bases outside gene matches: 4. The CDR3 is 16 amino acids. CDR3 protein: CASSSGTSGYTDTQYF. The CDR3 region has the DNA TGTGCCAGCAGCTCCGGGACTAGCGGGTACACAGATACGCAGTATTTT.

The chain carries TRBV2 and TRBJ2-1, with 10 bases aligning to TRBD2. V gave up 5 bases and J gave up 1 base; unmatched junction bases: 2. Looked up from germline, CDR1 is SNHLY and CDR2 is FYNNEI. The length of the CDR3 is 15 residues. The CDR3 DNA sequence: TGTGCCAGCAGTTATAGCGGGGGGTCCTACAATGAGCAGTTCTTC. Translating gives CASSYSGGSYNEQFF.

V and J are TRBV6-5 and TRBJ2-1; TRBD2 aligns across 11 bases. Trimming at V came to 8 bases and at J to 7 bases, leaving 7 bases not matched to a gene. CDR3 length: 14 residues. Germline V lookup: CDR1 MNHEY, CDR2 SVGAGI. CDR3 in DNA: TGTGCCAGCGGGCTAGCGGGGGGAAAAAATGAGCAGTTCTTC. This gives the protein CASGLAGGKNEQFF.

The V gene is TRBV7-9, the J gene TRBJ2-7; D gene unclear. The CDR3 length is 13 residues. CDR1 and CDR2 from the germline V gene are SEHNR and FQNEAQ (reference sequence). V was cut by 5 bases and J by 5 bases, with 13 bases left in between. CDR3 nucleotide sequence: TGTGCCAGCAGCCACGGGTTGATAGACGAGCAGTACTTC. It specifies CASSHGLIDEQYF.

The chain is built from TRBV5-1 and TRBJ2-6; D might be TRBD1 or TRBD2, each matching 5 bases. Germline V CDR1 and CDR2: SGHRS, YFSETQ. With 4 bases removed from V and 4 bases from J, the gap between germline ends came to 12 bases. CDR3 length: 15 residues. This chain's CDR3 is CASSPRDAGANVLTF. CDR3 sequence (DNA): TGCGCCAGCAGCCCTCGGGACGCCGGGGCCAACGTCCTGACTTTC.

V and J are TRBV6-1 and TRBJ2-5; D is possibly TRBD1 (7 bases). V lost 0 bases and J 1 base, leaving 21 bases between the germline ends. CDR1 and CDR2 from the germline V gene are MNHNS and SASEGT. The length of the CDR3 is 19 residues. This CDR3 is CASSEAVSGGFMGQETQYF. The CDR3 DNA follows: TGTGCCAGCAGTGAAGCGGTCTCAGGGGGGTTCATGGGCCAAGAGACCCAGTACTTC.

The chain has TRBV2 and TRBJ2-3; a possible D gene is TRBD1 (5 bases). This CDR3 has 17 residues. Germline V gene data show CDR1 as SNHLY and CDR2 as FYNNEI. The germline V and J ends were trimmed by 8 bases and 1 base, with 22 bases remaining between them. This CDR3 is CASGHKDGQVGTDTQYF. CDR3 DNA: TGTGCCAGCGGACACAAGGATGGGCAGGTTGGCACAGATACGCAGTATTTT.

The sample holds one count of this clone. This chain links TRBV2 with TRBJ1-2; D call uncertain. The CDR3 runs to 18 residues. Germline assignment: CDR1 SNHLY and CDR2 FYNNEI. Trimming cost V 2 bases and J 8 bases, with 27 bases left between them. CDR3 coding DNA: TGTGCCAGCAGTGAACCCCGTGCTGATATTGACCGAGTCAAGGGCTACACCTTC. The encoded protein is CASSEPRADIDRVKGYTF. The full variable domain, in which reference TRBV2 and TRBJ1-2 provide the parts outside the CDR3, is EPEVTQTPSHQVTQMGQEVILRCVPISNHLYFYWYRQILGQKVEFLVSFYNNEISEKSEIFDDQFSVERPDGSNFTLKIRSTKLEDSAMYFCASSEPRADIDRVKGYTFGSGTRLTVV.

This clone was detected a few times. This same CDR3 is encoded by further DNA sequences in the sample. V is TRBV29-1 and J is TRBJ1-1; no reliable D call. Per germline, CDR1 SQVTM and CDR2 ANQGSEA. The germline V and J ends were trimmed by 3 bases and 2 bases, with 4 bases remaining between them. This CDR3 comprises 11 residues. CDR3 DNA sequence: TGCAGCGTTGACAGCAACACTGAAGCTTTCTTT. Protein: CSVDSNTEAFF.

The chain carries TRBV2 and TRBJ1-2; TRBD1 aligns across 9 bases. Losses at the gene ends were 5 bases for V and 5 bases for J; bases not matched to a gene: 15. Germline CDR1 and CDR2: SNHLY and FYNNEI. This CDR3 has 17 amino acids. CDR3 residues: CASSPEEKTGGEYGYTF. DNA for the CDR3: TGTGCCAGCAGTCCCGAAGAAAAAACAGGGGGCGAATATGGCTACACCTTC.

The chain is built from TRBV6-1 and TRBJ1-4; D uncertain. Germline CDR1 is MNHNS and CDR2 is SASEGT. V was cut by 1 base and J by 6 bases, with 9 bases left in between. The CDR3 runs to 14 residues. Here the CDR3 DNA reads TGTGCCAGCAGTGAAGAGGGCTCGTATGAAAAACTGTTTTTT. Amino acids: CASSEEGSYEKLFF.

This sequence joins TRBV10-3 and TRBJ1-1, with a weak D call TRBD1 (6 bases). The CDR3 covers 15 residues. Germline CDR1 reads ENHRY; CDR2 reads SYGVKD. Trimming shortened V by 0 bases and J by 6 bases, and 14 bases separated the two germline ends. The CDR3: CAISESTGTYPEAFF. In DNA form, the CDR3 reads TGTGCCATCAGTGAGTCAACAGGGACCTACCCTGAAGCTTTCTTT.

The chain combines TRBV4-3 with TRBJ2-5; 10 bases agree with TRBD2. The junction had 4 bases not matched to a gene; V was cut back by 0 bases and J by 3 bases. Germline V gene lookup returns CDR1 LGHNA and CDR2 YSLEER. The CDR3 is 16 residues long. This chain's CDR3 is CASSQDPLAGEETQYF. In DNA form, the CDR3 reads TGCGCCAGCAGCCAAGATCCGCTAGCGGGAGAAGAGACCCAGTACTTC.

The chain employs TRBV5-4 and TRBJ1-1; 7 nucleotides match TRBD1. J was trimmed by 6 bases and V by 7 bases; bases with no gene match: 6. The CDR3 sequence is 12 residues long. Germline V gene data show CDR1 as SGHNT and CDR2 as YYREEE (reference sequence). The CDR3 here is CASGGTESEAFF. The CDR3 region has the DNA TGTGCCAGCGGGGGGACAGAGTCTGAAGCTTTCTTT. The complete variable domain, with remaining parts taken from reference TRBV5-4 and TRBJ1-1, reads ETGVTQSPTHLIKTRGQQVTLRCSSQSGHNTVSWYQQALGQGPQFIFQYYREEENGRGNFPPRFSGLQFPNYSSELNVNALELDDSALYLCASGGTESEAFFGQGTRLTVV.

This clone was observed a single time. The genes are TRBV5-8 and TRBJ2-7; 7 positions agree with TRBD1. V was clipped by 4 bases and J by 1 base; unmatched bases: 8. This CDR3 is 15 amino acids long. Germline V gene data show CDR1 as SGHTS and CDR2 as YDEGEE. The CDR3 sequence: CASSPGTVPSYEQYF. The CDR3 region has the DNA TGTGCCAGCAGCCCCGGGACAGTGCCTTCCTACGAGCAGTACTTC.

This rearrangement joins TRBV6-6 to TRBJ1-1; 8 bases fit TRBD1. Per germline, CDR1 MNHNY and CDR2 SVGAGI (reference sequence). The CDR3 is 13 amino acids. Germline trimming cut 2 bases from V and 8 bases from J; bases unmatched to any gene: 4. CDR3 in DNA: TGTGCCAGCAGTTACAGGACAGGGAAGGAAGCTTTCTTT. Translated: CASSYRTGKEAFF.

The rearrangement joins TRBV5-4 to TRBJ1-6, with D possibly being TRBD1 (5 bases). Germline V gives CDR1 SGHNT, CDR2 YYREEE (reference sequence). CDR3 length: 14 residues. The V end was cut by 0 bases, the J end by 6 bases, with 7 bases between. As DNA, the CDR3 is TGTGCCAGCAGCTTGGGGGGGGTTAATTCACCCCTCCACTTT. It codes for CASSLGGVNSPLHF.

V is TRBV13 and J is TRBJ2-4; 8 positions agree with TRBD1. V was clipped by 0 bases and J by 5 bases; unmatched bases: 0. Germline V lookup: CDR1 PRHDT, CDR2 FYEKMQ (reference sequence). The CDR3 is 14 amino acids. The chain's CDR3 is CASSLGQGENIQYF. The CDR3 DNA sequence: TGTGCCAGCAGCTTAGGACAGGGGGAAAACATTCAGTACTTC.

The J gene is TRBJ2-7, the V gene TRBV27; the match to TRBD2 covers 7 bases. V lost 1 base and J lost 1; bases outside the gene matches: 7. The CDR3 consists of 16 residues. CDR1 and CDR2 from the germline V gene are MNHEY and SMNVEV (reference sequence). The CDR3 DNA is TGTGCCAGCAGTTTATACCCGGGACTAAGGTCCTACGAGCAGTACTTC. Its protein product is CASSLYPGLRSYEQYF.

The chain has TRBV6-5 and TRBJ1-5; 9 bases are shared with TRBD1. CDR1 is MNHEY and CDR2 is SVGAGI in the germline V gene. The CDR3 is 15 amino acids. J gave up 1 base and V 7 bases, and 5 bases lay outside the gene matches. CDR3 DNA: TGTGCCAGCAAAGGACAGGGGTTAAGCAATCAGCCCCAGCATTTT. It yields the protein CASKGQGLSNQPQHF.

In its sample, this clone was seen once. The chain uses TRBV7-9 and TRBJ1-2; D remains ambiguous. Germline V CDR1 and CDR2: SEHNR, FQNEAQ (reference sequence). V was shortened by 5 bases and J by 4 bases, with 17 bases between the two germline ends. The CDR3 contains 15 residues. CDR3 DNA sequence: TGTGCCAGCAGCCTATCCTCTGGAGGGCCCTATGGCTACACCTTC. It encodes CASSLSSGGPYGYTF.

The CDR3 sequence is CAWSVPGTRKFF. CDR3 nucleotide sequence: TGTGCCTGGAGTGTCCCCGGAACTCGAAAGTTCTTC. The chain couples TRBV30 to TRBJ2-1; unclear D gene. CDR3 length: 12 amino acids. CDR1 and CDR2 (germline): GTSNPN, SVGIG (reference sequence). Trimming left V 0 bases short and J 14 bases short, with 14 bases between.

About this clone itself: The same CDR3 is also encoded by other DNA sequences in this sample. The rearrangement links TRBV6-5 to TRBJ2-7, with 10 bases matching TRBD2. Germline V CDR1 and CDR2: MNHEY, SVGAGI. The trim removed 1 base at V and 1 base at J, leaving 1 base unmatched. The length of the CDR3 is 15 residues. CDR3 sequence reads: CASSYLAGGSYEQYF. CDR3 coding DNA: TGTGCCAGCAGTTACTTAGCGGGAGGATCCTACGAGCAGTACTTC.